The 18 T cell receptor beta chains presented below share a single source sample, sequenced in a study of T cell clonality in common variable immunodeficiency. Assay used: immunoSEQ multiplex PCR; TCRdb lists only in-frame clones, some missing. The data show some 40,000 clones, with none appearing a single time. The sample was peripheral blood mononuclear cells. Every receptor here comes from a person between 18 and 69 years old in good health.

In this sample, this clone turned up many times. The DNA ends 3 residues before the CDR3 does, and the rest of the CDR3 is filled in from the germline J gene. V is TRBV7-9 and J is TRBJ2-3; no clear D. The CDR3 spans 14 residues. CDR1 SEHNR and CDR2 FQNEAQ come from the germline V gene (reference sequence). Trimming removed 7 bases from V and 0 bases from J, with 11 bases in between. Incomplete CDR3 DNA: TGTGCCAGCACCGTTCCCTCTAGCACAGATACG. Translated, it gives CASTVPSSTDT. The whole CDR3 sequence is CASTVPSSTDTQYF.

This clone was recorded at least ten times. The read terminates 3 residues ahead of where the CDR3 ends, so the germline J gene completes it. This rearrangement joins TRBV6-2 or TRBV6-3 to TRBJ1-5; D is unclear. This CDR3 region has 14 residues. Trimming took off 0 bases at V and 5 bases at J, with 8 bases between the two ends. The germline CDR1 and CDR2 sequences are MNHEY and SVGEGT. This CDR3 reads CASSYSSGYQPQHF. CDR3 DNA (partial): TGTGCCAGCAGTTACTCGTCAGGTTATCAGCCC.

This clone was seen at least ten times. From the germline J gene comes the end of the CDR3, since the read stops 3 residues before it. The V gene is TRBV19, the J gene TRBJ1-1; D uncertain. V lost 4 bases to trimming and J lost 5 bases, with 11 bases between them. CDR1 is LNHDA and CDR2 is SQIVND in the germline V gene (reference sequence). This CDR3 comprises 13 residues. CDR3 bases read: TGTGCCAGTAGTACGGGGATGGGGACTGAA. It is translated as CASSTGMGTE. The entire CDR3 protein reads CASSTGMGTEAFF.

This clone has at least ten counts. The read is 3 residues too short to cover the CDR3 end, so that end is filled in from the germline J gene. The genes are TRBV7-6 and TRBJ2-7, with unresolved D. V was cut by 1 base and J by 3 bases, with 7 bases left in between. CDR1 is SGHVS, CDR2 FNYEAQ, per germline. The length of the CDR3 is 13 residues. CDR3 DNA, as far as it was read: TGTGCCAGCAGCTTAGATCAGGTCTACGAG. Translated, it gives CASSLDQVYE. The whole CDR3 region reads CASSLDQVYEQYF.

This clone came up many times. Read coverage stops 3 residues before the CDR3 terminus; the germline J gene supplies the remainder. This chain joins TRBV2 and TRBJ1-4; D possibly corresponds to TRBD1 (5 bases). V lost 6 bases and J lost 8, with 28 bases in between. The length of the CDR3 is 18 residues. CDR1 is SNHLY and CDR2 is FYNNEI in the germline V gene. CDR3 sequence reads: CASRRGESSLVAGEKLFF. CDR3 bases read: TGTGCCAGCAGGAGGGGCGAAAGCTCCTTGGTTGCCGGAGAAAAA.

The table lists this clone with many counts. Read sequence stops 3 residues before the CDR3 end, and the germline J gene provides the missing end. The J gene is TRBJ2-3, the V gene TRBV27; 8 positions match TRBD1. CDR1 MNHEY and CDR2 SMNVEV come from the germline V gene (reference sequence). J gave up 5 bases and V 6 bases, and 10 bases lay outside the gene matches. The CDR3 sequence is 15 residues long. CDR3 DNA (partial): TGTGCCAGCAGGATTCCTAGCACAGGGGGAGATACG. It is translated as CASRIPSTGGDT. The entire CDR3 sequence reads CASRIPSTGGDTQYF.

In its sample, this clone was seen many times. CDR3 residues: CASSFGLTGQETQYF. The part of the CDR3 DNA that was read is TGCGCCAGCAGCTTTGGTTTGACAGGACAAGAGACC. The rearrangement links TRBV5-1 to TRBJ2-5, with D perhaps TRBD1 (6 bases). The missing CDR3 end, 3 residues past where the read stops, is filled in from the germline J gene. The V and J ends lost 2 bases and 2 bases respectively, with 13 bases between them. The CDR3 runs to 15 residues. Germline V gene lookup returns CDR1 SGHRS and CDR2 YFSETQ. The complete variable domain, with remaining parts taken from reference TRBV5-1 and TRBJ2-5, reads KAGVTQTPRYLIKTRGQQVTLSCSPISGHRSVSWYQQTPGQGLQFLFEYFSETQRNKGNFPGRFSGRQFSNSRSEMNVSTLELGDSALYLCASSFGLTGQETQYFGPGTRLLVL.

This clone was detected many times. The DNA ends 3 residues before the CDR3 does, and the rest of the CDR3 is filled in from the germline J gene. The chain recombines TRBV3-1 (or the pseudogene TRBV3-2) with TRBJ2-1; D unresolved. Germline assignment: CDR1 LGHDT and CDR2 YNNKEL (reference sequence). V dropped 1 base and J dropped 8 bases, with 3 bases sitting between them. The CDR3 sequence is 11 residues long. The chain's CDR3 is CASSQAYEQFF. The covered CDR3 bases are TGTGCCAGCAGCCAAGCCTATGAG.

Many counts were recorded for this clone. The DNA ends 3 residues before the CDR3 does, and the rest of the CDR3 is filled in from the germline J gene. The J gene is TRBJ1-5, the V gene TRBV20-1, with D hard to call. The CDR3 extends over 13 amino acids. The germline CDR1 and CDR2 sequences are DFQATT and SNEGSKA (reference sequence). Trimming took off 0 bases at V and 6 bases at J, with 9 bases between the two ends. This CDR3 is CSARDGRFQPQHF. Incomplete CDR3 DNA: TGCAGTGCTAGAGATGGCAGGTTTCAGCCC.

At least ten counts were recorded for this clone. Read sequence stops 3 residues before the CDR3 end, and the germline J gene provides the missing end. The J gene is TRBJ1-2, the V gene TRBV19; D is unclear. This CDR3 has 13 amino acids. The V gene lost 5 bases and the J gene lost 1 base, with 8 bases spanning the gap. Germline values: CDR1 LNHDA, CDR2 SQIVND (reference sequence). The DNA read from the CDR3 is TGTGCCAGTAGTTCGGGTCTTAACTATGGC. It codes for CASSSGLNYG. Given in full, the CDR3 is CASSSGLNYGYTF.

This clone was observed many times. The read ends 3 residues early relative to the CDR3; the germline J gene fills the gap. V is TRBV10-3 and J is TRBJ1-6; no definite D call. Germline values: CDR1 ENHRY, CDR2 SYGVKD. This CDR3 region has 10 residues. CDR3 amino acids: CATGEVPLHF. CDR3 DNA, as far as it was read: TGTGCCACAGGCGAGGTTCCC.

This clone was seen ten or more times. CDR3 DNA, as far as it was read: TGTGCCAGCAGCGACCCGGGACAGGGAAACACTGAA. It encodes CASSDPGQGNTE. The whole CDR3 reads CASSDPGQGNTEAFF. The chain recombines TRBV9 with TRBJ1-1; 9 positions match TRBD1. The read falls 3 residues short of the CDR3 end, and the missing part is taken from the germline J gene. CDR1 SGDLS and CDR2 YYNGEE come from the germline V gene. Germline trimming cut 3 bases from V and 2 bases from J; bases unmatched to any gene: 5. The CDR3 length is 15 residues.

Many counts were recorded for this clone. The read halts 3 residues ahead of the CDR3 end, with the missing end drawn from the germline J gene. This rearrangement joins TRBV4-2 to TRBJ2-1; tentatively, D is TRBD2 (5 bases). Deletions cut 1 base from V and 0 bases from J, with 10 bases between. There are 16 residues in the CDR3. Germline assignment: CDR1 LGHNA and CDR2 YNFKEQ. CDR3 bases read: TGTGCCAGCAGCCAAGGCGGGTTAAGCTCCTACAATGAG. Residues: CASSQGGLSSYNE. The full CDR3 is CASSQGGLSSYNEQFF.

This clone was found many times. The read halts 3 residues ahead of the CDR3 end, with the missing end drawn from the germline J gene. The V and J genes are TRBV6-2 or TRBV6-3 and TRBJ1-1, with a possible D match to TRBD1 (6 bases). Germline V gene lookup returns CDR1 MNHEY and CDR2 SVGEGT. V lost 6 bases, J lost 2 bases, and 16 bases lay in between. The CDR3 covers 15 residues. The sequenced CDR3 bases are TGTGCCAGCAGCCTTACGGACAGTAAAAACACTGAA. Protein: CASSLTDSKNTE. The whole CDR3 sequence reads CASSLTDSKNTEAFF.

This clone showed up many times. With the read ending 3 residues before the CDR3 end, the germline J gene is used to fill in that end. The chain employs TRBV5-6 and TRBJ1-5; 8 bases fit TRBD1. The junction had 5 bases not matched to a gene; V was cut back by 3 bases and J by 3 bases. The CDR3 consists of 15 residues. The germline V gene encodes CDR1 SGHDT and CDR2 YYEEEE. The part of the CDR3 DNA that was read is TGTGCCAGCAGCTCCCAGACAGGGGCCAATCAGCCC. As protein: CASSSQTGANQP. The CDR3 reads in full as CASSSQTGANQPQHF. Combining the CDR3 with reference TRBV5-6 and TRBJ1-5 gives the whole variable domain DAGVTQSPTHLIKTRGQQVTLRCSPKSGHDTVSWYQQALGQGPQFIFQYYEEEERQRGNFPDRFSGHQFPNYSSELNVNALLLGDSALYLCASSSQTGANQPQHFGDGTRLSIL.

On this clone itself: The CDR3 extends 3 residues past the end of the read, so its final part is completed from the germline J gene. The V and J genes are TRBV6-4 and TRBJ2-1; 8 nucleotides match TRBD2. Germline-derived CDR1 and CDR2 are MRHNA and SNTAGT. The CDR3 loop spans 15 amino acids. V shed 0 bases, J shed 5 bases, and the junction held 3 bases outside the gene matches. The sequenced part of the CDR3 DNA is TGTGCCAGCAGTGACTCAGGCGGGGGGCACAATGAG. Its translation: CASSDSGGGHNE. The CDR3 in its entirety is CASSDSGGGHNEQFF.

This clone was picked up many times. The sequenced part of the CDR3 DNA is TGTGCCAGCAGCTTGTCAGGCGAGAGATACTACGAG. The encoded protein is CASSLSGERYYE. The complete CDR3 sequence is CASSLSGERYYEQYF. The gene calls are TRBV5-6 and TRBJ2-7; D is ambiguous. The read ends 3 residues shy of where the CDR3 ends; the end is completed using the germline J gene. The length of the CDR3 is 15 residues. The V gene lost 1 base and the J gene lost 3 bases, with 14 bases spanning the gap. Germline loops: CDR1 SGHDT, CDR2 YYEEEE.

This clone was counted ten times or more. Read data end 3 residues before the CDR3 end; the end is taken from the germline J gene. V gene TRBV20-1 combines with J gene TRBJ2-2; D is uncertain. The CDR3 runs to 10 residues. Germline V gives CDR1 DFQATT, CDR2 SNEGSKA (reference sequence). Trimming left V 4 bases short and J 8 bases short, with 5 bases between. CDR3: CSATKGELFF. CDR3 DNA, as far as it was read: TGCAGTGCTACTAAAGGGGAG.